This T cell receptor beta chain was identified during a study of T cell changes during pregnancy in multiple sclerosis (dated by TCRdb to the late 2010s). At the level of the whole study: The study examined how the T cell repertoire changed over the course of pregnancy in women with multiple sclerosis.

About this clone: This receptor's antigen is unknown. Base qualities are missing; no much larger clone stands one base away.

V drops 10 bases and J drops 1 base, leaving 4 bases in between. Measured from the cysteine to the phenylalanine, the CDR3 is 10 residues long. Solely the CDR3 DNA is kept, with 30 bases framed from the first base. The germline V gene specifies MNHNS as CDR1 and SASEGT as CDR2. The library was generated by the immunoSEQ multiplex PCR assay. The table comes from immuneACCESS by way of TCRdb, which keeps in-frame sequences with V and J called. Part of the clones is missing from these tables; in studies checked, under half for an unresolved V gene and the rest for unknown reasons. The sample yields some 55,000 clones; 75% to 95% were counted once. The ten top clones hold approximately 1.1% of the sample.

The source of this sequence is a female donor in good health, enrolled as a control in a pregnancy study. The source material was peripheral blood, sampled after pregnancy. The receptor chain draws on TRBV6-1 and TRBJ1-2; no D gene can be assigned with confidence. The nucleotides read TGTGCCACGGGTAACTATGGCTACACCTTC. Protein translation: CATGNYGYTF.